The clone carrying this TCR beta chain was seen at least ten times. Its matching antigen is unknown. The sample originates from a study of CD8+CD57+ T cells in acquired aplastic anemia. Study-level points and caveats: Around 29 CD8+ CDR3 sequences were shared between patients and controls.

Previously, flow cytometry had revealed CD8+CD57+ cell expansion in the patients chosen for sequencing. There were no patients without severe acquired aplastic anemia. This CDR3 is built from 17 residues. The germline V gene encodes CDR1 SGHRS and CDR2 YFSETQ. The trim removed 4 bases at V and 5 bases at J, leaving 8 bases unmatched. CDR3 and TCR beta VDJ profiling relied on a genomic DNA template. TCRdb called the reads again in MiXCR, with one record for every CDR3 protein. The sample has over 250,000 distinct CDR3 sequences, approximately 60% seen once; the top ten hold 1% to 1.5%. The V call is TRBV5-1, the J call TRBJ2-6, with 11 bases that match TRBD2. This TCR was recovered from a human donor with aplastic anemia. The sample consisted of sorted CD4+, CD8+, or CD8+CD57+ T cells (not recorded which) from PBMCs. The CDR3 reads CASSPSGGPLRANVLTF. For the CDR3, the DNA is TGCGCCAGCAGCCCTAGCGGGGGGCCTCTACGGGCCAACGTCCTGACTTTC.